The 8 T cell receptor beta chains below all came from one sample that was sequenced in a study of cytomegalovirus exposure and HLA in healthy donors. In the PCR, 60 Vbeta and 13 Jbeta primers were used. Sequenced by immunoSEQ multiplex PCR; TCRdb stores in-frame clones only, minus some. The sample records about 180,000 clones, over 65% being singletons. The sequenced sample consisted of PBMCs. The receptor set was obtained from a man aged 60 to 69 in good health and CMV-seronegative.

The chain joins TRBV5-1 to TRBJ2-2, with TRBD2 identical over 11 bases. CDR1 is SGHRS, CDR2 YFSETQ, per germline. The V gene end was trimmed by 7 bases and the J gene end by 5 bases; junction bases not matched to a gene: 10. This CDR3 has 16 residues. The CDR3 nucleotides are TGCGCCAGCTCCTTGGAGGCTAGCGGGAGGACCGGGGAGCTGTTTTTT. It is translated as CASSLEASGRTGELFF.

With regard to this clone: Other DNA sequences in this sample translate to the same CDR3. The chain couples TRBV6-5 to TRBJ1-6; no reliable D call. V lost 2 bases and J lost 13, with 21 bases in between. The CDR3 sequence is 16 residues long. The V gene's germline CDR1 is MNHEY and CDR2 SVGAGI. CDR3 in DNA: TGTGCCAGCAGTTACACCCCTATCCTCCGAGGTTCGCCCCTCCACTTT. It specifies CASSYTPILRGSPLHF.

This chain links TRBV9 with TRBJ2-3; tentative D call: TRBD1 (8 bases). The CDR3 consists of 17 residues. CDR1 and CDR2 from the germline V gene are SGDLS and YYNGEE. V was trimmed by 1 base and J by 2 bases, leaving 17 bases between them. In DNA, the CDR3 is TGTGCCAGCAGCGTACCCCCTACAGGGGGGGACACAGATACGCAGTATTTT. Translated, it gives CASSVPPTGGDTDTQYF.

As DNA, the CDR3 is TGTGCCAGTGGACTAGCGGGAGGGGTCCAAGCAGGTGATGAGCAGTTCTTC. Protein product: CASGLAGGVQAGDEQFF. This sequence joins TRBV7-3 and TRBJ2-1; 15 nucleotides match TRBD2. J gave up 8 bases and V 9 bases, and 14 bases lay outside the gene matches. This CDR3 has 17 amino acids. Germline CDR1 and CDR2: SGHTA and FQGTGA.

The rearrangement joins TRBV4-2 to TRBJ2-3, with D possibly being TRBD2 (7 bases). The CDR3 spans 15 residues. The V gene's germline CDR1 is LGHNA and CDR2 YNFKEQ. Trimming removed 4 bases at V and 4 bases at J, with 15 bases between. The CDR3 reads CASSPDGGPPDTQYF. The DNA for the CDR3 is TGTGCCAGCAGCCCAGACGGGGGGCCCCCAGATACGCAGTATTTT.

The V gene is TRBV15, the J gene TRBJ2-3; TRBD2 matches at 10 bases. CDR1 is LNHNV and CDR2 is YYDKDF in the germline V gene (reference sequence). V shed 3 bases, J shed 4 bases, and the junction held 1 base outside the gene matches. There are 14 residues in the CDR3. The CDR3 DNA reads TGTGCCACCAGCAGTGGACTAGCGGCAGATACGCAGTATTTT. Translation gives CATSSGLAADTQYF.

The CDR3 DNA sequence: TGTGCCAGTAGTCCCGGGACTAGCGGGGGGCGAGAGACCCAGTACTTC. Translating gives CASSPGTSGGRETQYF. This chain connects TRBV19 to TRBJ2-5, with 15 nucleotides matching TRBD2. Trimming took 5 bases from V and 4 from J; bases not matched to a gene: 5. The CDR3 is 16 residues long. The V gene's germline CDR1 is LNHDA and CDR2 SQIVND (reference sequence).

This clone was detected a few times. The chain has TRBV27 and TRBJ1-1, with D possibly TRBD1 on 5 matching bases. CDR3 size: 13 residues. The germline V gene encodes CDR1 MNHEY and CDR2 SMNVEV (reference sequence). The V end was cut by 3 bases, the J end by 5 bases, with 10 bases between. CDR3 loop: CASSFRDTTEAFF. CDR3 DNA sequence: TGTGCCAGCAGTTTCAGGGATACGACTGAAGCTTTCTTT.